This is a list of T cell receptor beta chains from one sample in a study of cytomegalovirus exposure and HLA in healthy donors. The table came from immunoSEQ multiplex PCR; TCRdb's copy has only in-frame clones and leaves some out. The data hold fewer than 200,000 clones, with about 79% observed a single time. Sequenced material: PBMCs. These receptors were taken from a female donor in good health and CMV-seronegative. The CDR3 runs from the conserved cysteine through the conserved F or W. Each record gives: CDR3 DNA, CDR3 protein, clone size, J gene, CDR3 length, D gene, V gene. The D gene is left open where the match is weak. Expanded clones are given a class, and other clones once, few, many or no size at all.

CDR3 DNA: TGTGCCAGCAGAGACAGGGGATACTATGGCTACACCTTC
CDR3 protein: CASRDRGYYGYTF
clone size: .
J gene: TRBJ1-2
CDR3 length: 13
D gene: TRBD1
V gene: TRBV7-8

CDR3 DNA: TGTGCCAGCAGCCCCCGGCCGGGCGGGAGGGGGGCAGATACGCAGTATTTT
CDR3 protein: CASSPRPGGRGADTQYF
clone size: .
J gene: TRBJ2-3
CDR3 length: 17
D gene: TRBD2
V gene: TRBV7-6

CDR3 DNA: TGTGCCAGCAGCCACGCCGGAGGCTATGGCTACACCTTC
CDR3 protein: CASSHAGGYGYTF
clone size: .
J gene: TRBJ1-2
CDR3 length: 13
D gene: .
V gene: TRBV5-6

CDR3 DNA: TGTGCCTGGAGTGTACTTACGAACACTGAAGCTTTCTTT
CDR3 protein: CAWSVLTNTEAFF
clone size: few
J gene: TRBJ1-1
CDR3 length: 13
D gene: .
V gene: TRBV30

CDR3 DNA: TGCGCCAGCAGCTTCCAACTAGCGGGGACTAGCACAGATACGCAGTATTTT
CDR3 protein: CASSFQLAGTSTDTQYF
clone size: .
J gene: TRBJ2-3
CDR3 length: 17
D gene: TRBD2
V gene: TRBV5-1

CDR3 DNA: TGTGCCAGCAGCTTAGCGCGGGCAACCGGGGAGCTGTTTTTT
CDR3 protein: CASSLARATGELFF
clone size: .
J gene: TRBJ2-2
CDR3 length: 14
D gene: .
V gene: TRBV7-2

CDR3 DNA: TGTGCCAGCAGACCAGGACAGCGCACCGGGGAGCTGTTTTTT
CDR3 protein: CASRPGQRTGELFF
clone size: few
J gene: TRBJ2-2
CDR3 length: 14
D gene: .
V gene: TRBV6-5

CDR3 DNA: TGTGCCAGCAGCCCCGGGACTAGCGGGGGGAGTTACGAGCAGTACTTC
CDR3 protein: CASSPGTSGGSYEQYF
clone size: .
J gene: TRBJ2-7
CDR3 length: 16
D gene: TRBD2
V gene: TRBV5-4

CDR3 DNA: TGTGCCAGTAGTATTTCCAGGGAGGACACCATATATTTT
CDR3 protein: CASSISREDTIYF
clone size: few
J gene: TRBJ1-3
CDR3 length: 13
D gene: .
V gene: TRBV19

CDR3 DNA: TGTGCCAGCAGCCGGGACTCCCTCCAAGAGACCCAGTACTTC
CDR3 protein: CASSRDSLQETQYF
clone size: .
J gene: TRBJ2-5
CDR3 length: 14
D gene: .
V gene: TRBV7-9

CDR3 DNA: TGTGCCAGACCGGGACAGGGTTTGGTCGACTATGGCTACACCTTC
CDR3 protein: CARPGQGLVDYGYTF
clone size: .
J gene: TRBJ1-2
CDR3 length: 15
D gene: TRBD1
V gene: TRBV27

CDR3 DNA: TGTGCCAGTCTCGACAGGGGGGCGAGACCTTATGGCTACACCTTC
CDR3 protein: CASLDRGARPYGYTF
clone size: few
J gene: TRBJ1-2
CDR3 length: 15
D gene: TRBD1
V gene: TRBV28

CDR3 DNA: TGTGCCAGCAGTCTGGACAGAACCTACGAGCAGTACTTC
CDR3 protein: CASSLDRTYEQYF
clone size: few
J gene: TRBJ2-7
CDR3 length: 13
D gene: .
V gene: TRBV27

CDR3 DNA: TGCGCCAGCAGCTTGGTAACTAGCGGGGGTCTCTACGAGCAGTACTTC
CDR3 protein: CASSLVTSGGLYEQYF
clone size: .
J gene: TRBJ2-7
CDR3 length: 16
D gene: TRBD2
V gene: TRBV5-1

CDR3 DNA: TGTGCCATCACAGCGGGAGTCGGCGGGGAGCTGTTTTTT
CDR3 protein: CAITAGVGGELFF
clone size: .
J gene: TRBJ2-2
CDR3 length: 13
D gene: TRBD2
V gene: TRBV10-3

CDR3 DNA: TGCGCCAGCAGACAAGGCCATGACAGGAATGAGCAGTACTTC
CDR3 protein: CASRQGHDRNEQYF
clone size: .
J gene: TRBJ2-7
CDR3 length: 14
D gene: .
V gene: TRBV5-1

CDR3 DNA: TGTGCCAGCAGCACTCGGGAGCAGGGGGCTGGAAACACCATATATTTT
CDR3 protein: CASSTREQGAGNTIYF
clone size: .
J gene: TRBJ1-3
CDR3 length: 16
D gene: TRBD1
V gene: TRBV9

CDR3 DNA: TGTGCCAGTTTAGGTATACCAGGATTCGGTGAGCAGTTCTTC
CDR3 protein: CASLGIPGFGEQFF
clone size: .
J gene: TRBJ2-1
CDR3 length: 14
D gene: .
V gene: TRBV19

CDR3 DNA: TGTGCCAGCAGTTTCGACACACGCTATGGCTACACCTTC
CDR3 protein: CASSFDTRYGYTF
clone size: .
J gene: TRBJ1-2
CDR3 length: 13
D gene: .
V gene: TRBV6-5

CDR3 DNA: TGCGCCAGCAGCCAAGATCTGAACCCCGGACAGCTATACAATGAGCAGTTCTTC
CDR3 protein: CASSQDLNPGQLYNEQFF
clone size: .
J gene: TRBJ2-1
CDR3 length: 18
D gene: .
V gene: TRBV4-3